This TCR beta chain was identified during a study of immune characteristics of hereditary and idiopathic chronic pancreatitis. The study, taken as a whole, reports: Controls had less diverse, more clonal TCRbeta repertoires than both pancreatitis groups.

Points on this clone: Antigen specificity is unknown.

CDR1 and CDR2 (germline): MGHRA, YSYEKL. The CDR3 consists of 13 residues. V was shortened by 1 base and J by 7 bases, with 5 bases between the two germline ends. This table comes from immunoSEQ multiplex PCR, and its TCRdb copy is limited to in-frame clones, with some not included. The sample consists of about 2,000 clones, over 70% of them appearing once. Chronic pancreatitis tissue was collected during total pancreatectomy with islet autotransplantation. The TCR sequence derives from a human donor with chronic pancreatitis. This rearrangement joins TRBV4-1 to TRBJ1-6; D is unclear. Sequenced material: pancreas tissue with idiopathic chronic pancreatitis. DNA of the CDR3: TGCGCCAGCAGCCAAGGGGTAAATTCACCCCTCCACTTT. It yields the protein CASSQGVNSPLHF.